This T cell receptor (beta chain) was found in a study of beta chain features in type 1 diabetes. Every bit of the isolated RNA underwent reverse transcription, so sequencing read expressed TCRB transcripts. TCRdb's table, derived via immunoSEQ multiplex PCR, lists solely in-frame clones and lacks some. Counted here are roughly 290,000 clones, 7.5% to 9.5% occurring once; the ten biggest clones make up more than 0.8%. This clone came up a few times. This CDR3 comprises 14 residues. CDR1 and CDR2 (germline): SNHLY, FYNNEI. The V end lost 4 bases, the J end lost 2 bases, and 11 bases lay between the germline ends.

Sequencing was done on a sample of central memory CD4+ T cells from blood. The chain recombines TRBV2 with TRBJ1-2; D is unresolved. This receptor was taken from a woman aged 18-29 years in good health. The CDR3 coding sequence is TGTGCCAGCAGTGCGAGGGCCGACAACTATGGCTACACCTTC. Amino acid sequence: CASSARADNYGYTF.